Below are 26 T cell receptor beta chains sequenced from a single sample in a study of T cells in Graves' hyperthyroidism and ophthalmopathy. The TCR beta CDR3 regions underwent amplification using RNA transcripts as the source. Researchers ran a first-round RT-PCR on the TCR CDR3 using the HTBI primer set. TCRdb processed the multiplex PCR reads anew with MiXCR; each CDR3 protein has one entry. Of roughly 750,000 distinct CDR3 sequences in the sample, roughly 15% were seen once. The sequenced sample was blood. These receptors were taken from a man aged 18 to 30 with Graves' hyperthyroidism.

The V and J genes are TRBV29-1 and TRBJ1-2; D may be TRBD1 (6 bases). The germline V gene encodes CDR1 SQVTM and CDR2 ANQGSEA. The CDR3 is 14 amino acids. V gave up 6 bases and J gave up 3 bases, with 17 bases separating them. DNA of the CDR3: TGCAGCGTGACCCTGCAGGGGCTAGACTATGGCTACACCTTC. Its protein is CSVTLQGLDYGYTF.

This clonotype appeared a few times. This chain uses TRBV28 with TRBJ1-4, with D uncertain. The ends were cut back, 7 bases at V and 8 bases at J, with 14 bases in the middle. Germline loops: CDR1 MDHEN, CDR2 SYDVKM. This CDR3 is built from 13 residues. The CDR3 DNA sequence: TGTGCCAGCACCCCCCTGGGCGGGGAAAAACTGTTTTTT. This translates into CASTPLGGEKLFF.

This clonotype has at least ten counts. This chain joins TRBV28 and TRBJ2-7; D unclear. CDR1 is MDHEN and CDR2 is SYDVKM in the germline V gene. V lost 7 bases, J lost 1 base, and 14 bases lay in between. The CDR3 totals 14 residues. The DNA of the CDR3 is TGTGCCAGCACCCAAAGGCTTGCGTCCTACGAGCAGTACTTC. Translated, it gives CASTQRLASYEQYF.

This clonotype was counted a few times. V usage is TRBV5-4 and J usage is TRBJ2-1, with D perhaps TRBD1 or TRBD2 (6 bases each). With 2 bases removed from V and 5 bases from J, the gap between germline ends came to 14 bases. Germline values: CDR1 SGHNT, CDR2 YYREEE (reference sequence). The CDR3 consists of 15 residues. CDR3 amino acids: CASSFAGGGHNEQFF. The DNA of the CDR3 is TGTGCCAGCAGCTTCGCCGGGGGCGGACACAATGAGCAGTTCTTC.

This clonotype came up a few times. This chain links TRBV10-3 with TRBJ1-2; possibly TRBD1 for D (6 bases). The CDR3 totals 13 residues. The germline V gene encodes CDR1 ENHRY and CDR2 SYGVKD. The germline V and J ends were trimmed by 4 bases and 1 base, with 7 bases remaining between them. CDR3 protein: CAISGTDNYGYTF. CDR3 in DNA: TGTGCCATCAGTGGGACAGATAACTATGGCTACACCTTC.

This rearrangement joins TRBV6-1 to TRBJ2-1, with 9 nucleotides matching TRBD1. Trimming took 10 bases from V and 0 from J; bases not matched to a gene: 16. CDR1 MNHNS and CDR2 SASEGT come from the germline V gene. The CDR3 extends over 18 amino acids. The CDR3 coding sequence is TGTGCCACCACAAAGGGACAGGGTATTATAGACTCCTACAATGAGCAGTTCTTC. The encoded protein is CATTKGQGIIDSYNEQFF.

This clonotype was counted many times. The V call is TRBV6-1, the J call TRBJ1-2; 9 bases line up with TRBD1. The germline CDR1 and CDR2 sequences are MNHNS and SASEGT. The CDR3 length is 14 residues. V lost 6 bases and J lost 7; bases outside the gene matches: 9. Written as DNA, the CDR3 is TGTGCCAGCAGCTGGGGACAGGGCGGCGGTGGCTACACCTTC. This codes for CASSWGQGGGGYTF.

Only a few counts were recorded for this clonotype. This rearrangement joins TRBV12-3 or TRBV12-4 to TRBJ2-7; 10 positions match TRBD2. This CDR3 contains 15 residues. With V trimmed by 7 bases and J by 1 base, 7 bases remained unmatched. CDR3 protein: CASTAGTSVSYEQYF. CDR3 coding DNA: TGTGCCAGCACCGCCGGGACTAGCGTTTCCTACGAGCAGTACTTC.

The chain is built from TRBV5-8 and TRBJ2-1; possibly TRBD1 or TRBD2 for D (5 bases each). Germline V CDR1 and CDR2: SGHTS, YDEGEE. V was cut by 2 bases and J by 3 bases, with 12 bases left in between. This CDR3 comprises 15 residues. The CDR3 nucleotides read TGTGCCAGCAGCTTCCCGGGACGATTCTACAATGAGCAGTTCTTC. Amino acid sequence: CASSFPGRFYNEQFF.

This clonotype was seen many times. The chain links TRBV11-1 to TRBJ2-5; D tentatively reads TRBD1 or TRBD2 (6 bases each). The CDR3 extends over 15 amino acids. The germline V and J ends were trimmed by 5 bases and 4 bases, with 17 bases remaining between them. Germline CDR1 SGHAT, CDR2 FQDESV (reference sequence). The CDR3 here is CASSRWGEGGETQYF. For the CDR3, the DNA is TGTGCCAGCAGCCGCTGGGGTGAGGGGGGAGAGACCCAGTACTTC. Full variable domain (remainder filled in from reference TRBV11-1 and TRBJ2-5): EAEVAQSPRYKITEKSQAVAFWCDPISGHATLYWYRQILGQGPELLVQFQDESVVDDSQLPKDRFSAERLKGVDSTLKIQPAELGDSAMYLCASSRWGEGGETQYFGPGTRLLVL.

The chain has TRBV7-2 and TRBJ1-1; D gene uncertain. Trimming pared 3 bases from V and 5 bases from J, leaving 16 bases between. In germline, CDR1 is SGHTA, CDR2 FQGNSA. This CDR3 contains 15 residues. CDR3 sequence (DNA): TGTGCCAGCAGCTTCTACCTCACGGTAGGGACTGAAGCTTTCTTT. The encoded protein is CASSFYLTVGTEAFF.

In DNA, the CDR3 is TGTGCCAGTAGTCTCCCAGGGGGAATAAGTAGAGCTTTCTTT. Amino acid sequence: CASSLPGGISRAFF. The chain uses TRBV19 and TRBJ1-1; TRBD1 aligns across 7 bases. This CDR3 region has 14 residues. CDR1 and CDR2 (germline): LNHDA, SQIVND (reference sequence). The V and J ends lost 5 bases and 10 bases, in that order; junction bases with no gene match: 13.

This clonotype was detected a few times. The chain joins TRBV30 to TRBJ2-3; 8 positions agree with TRBD2. CDR1 and CDR2 (germline): GTSNPN, SVGIG (reference sequence). The J segment lost 1 base and the V segment lost 3 bases, leaving 9 bases of the junction unmatched. This CDR3 is built from 16 residues. The CDR3 is CAWSDGRGVGTDTQYF. The CDR3, as DNA: TGTGCCTGGAGCGACGGGAGGGGAGTTGGCACAGATACGCAGTATTTT.

Many counts were recorded for this clonotype. The chain carries TRBV28 and TRBJ2-3; D tentatively fits TRBD1 or TRBD2 (5 bases each). This CDR3 region has 17 residues. Trimming stripped 2 bases from V and 1 base from J, with 16 bases between. Per germline, CDR1 MDHEN and CDR2 SYDVKM. CDR3: CASSLVTRGARTDTQYF. CDR3 nucleotide sequence: TGTGCCAGCAGTTTAGTCACCCGAGGGGCTCGCACAGATACGCAGTATTTT.

This clonotype has more than one count but fewer than ten. Written as DNA, the CDR3 is TGTGCCAGCAGTTCCCATAGCGGGAGAGGCTACGAGCAGTACTTC. The encoded protein is CASSSHSGRGYEQYF. The chain joins TRBV27 to TRBJ2-7; TRBD2 aligns across 9 bases. CDR1 and CDR2 (germline): MNHEY, SMNVEV (reference sequence). The CDR3 runs to 15 residues. With V trimmed by 4 bases and J by 3 bases, 7 bases remained unmatched.

There are a few counts of this clonotype. V is TRBV5-4 and J is TRBJ2-7; perhaps TRBD2 as D (5 bases). CDR3 length: 13 amino acids. Germline CDR1 SGHNT, CDR2 YYREEE (reference sequence). The V gene lost 1 base and the J gene lost 6 bases, with 11 bases spanning the gap. The CDR3 loop is CASSLYGVGEQYF. The CDR3 bases are TGTGCCAGCAGCTTGTACGGGGTGGGCGAGCAGTACTTC.

The gene calls are TRBV29-1 and TRBJ1-4, with TRBD1 matching 7 bases. The V gene's germline CDR1 is SQVTM and CDR2 ANQGSEA. The ends lost 4 bases at V and 8 bases at J; junction bases unmatched: 13. The CDR3 consists of 15 residues. The CDR3 DNA reads as TGCAGCGTTGTTCTAGCTGGACAGGAGAGGGAAAAACTGTTTTTT. It is translated as CSVVLAGQEREKLFF.

This clonotype was seen more than once but under ten times. The chain links TRBV15 to TRBJ1-2, with 8 bases that match TRBD1. Trimming removed 1 base from V and 7 bases from J; junction bases left unmatched: 8. The CDR3 is 15 residues long. Germline lookup yields CDR1 LNHNV and CDR2 YYDKDF (reference sequence). The CDR3 region has the DNA TGTGCCACCAGCAGAGGGGTGGACAGGGCGGCTGGCTACACCTTC. This translates into CATSRGVDRAAGYTF.

This clonotype came up many times. The chain recombines TRBV11-3 with TRBJ2-3; tentative D call: TRBD2 (5 bases). The CDR3 runs to 15 residues. V gave up 10 bases and J gave up 3 bases, with 20 bases separating them. Looked up from germline, CDR1 is SGHNT and CDR2 is YENEEA. CDR3: CANRTGIKTTDTQYF. The CDR3 DNA sequence: TGTGCCAACAGAACGGGGATTAAAACGACAGATACGCAGTATTTT.

The J gene is TRBJ2-2, the V gene TRBV6-9, with 10 bases lining up with TRBD2. V lost 3 bases and J lost 6; bases outside the gene matches: 10. CDR1 MNHGY and CDR2 SVAAGI come from the germline V gene. The length of the CDR3 is 17 residues. Here the CDR3 DNA reads TGTGCCAGCAGTTACGACAGGCTAGCGGGAGTACCCGGGGAGCTGTTTTTT. It encodes CASSYDRLAGVPGELFF.

A few counts support this clonotype. The CDR3 reads CASKSPGGPYEQYF. The CDR3 DNA is TGTGCCAGTAAATCCCCGGGAGGGCCCTACGAGCAGTACTTC. The V gene is TRBV19, the J gene TRBJ2-7; TRBD2 matches 8 bases. There are 14 residues in the CDR3. The ends lost 7 bases at V and 2 bases at J; junction bases unmatched: 7. Germline V gives CDR1 LNHDA, CDR2 SQIVND (reference sequence).

The sample holds many counts of this clonotype. J is TRBJ2-1 and V is TRBV28, with a tentative D call TRBD2 (6 bases). CDR3 length equals 19 residues. Trimming left V 3 bases short and J 4 bases short, with 25 bases between. Looked up from germline, CDR1 is MDHEN and CDR2 is SYDVKM. CDR3: CASSLRRRLLAEAYNEQFF. The CDR3 DNA sequence: TGTGCCAGCAGTTTGCGCCGCCGGCTGTTAGCGGAAGCATACAATGAGCAGTTCTTC.

This clonotype was recorded many times. V and J are TRBV7-6 and TRBJ2-7; possibly TRBD2 for D (5 bases). This CDR3 has 14 residues. The germline V gene has CDR1 SGHVS and CDR2 FNYEAQ. The V and J ends lost 1 base and 7 bases respectively, with 14 bases between them. CDR3 DNA: TGTGCCAGCAGCTTAGGCCGGGGTGTTAGTGAGCAGTACTTC. Protein product: CASSLGRGVSEQYF. The variable domain in full, with the rest retrieved from reference TRBV7-6 and TRBJ2-7, is GAGVSQSPRYKVTKRGQDVALRCDPISGHVSLYWYRQALGQGPEFLTYFNYEAQQDKSGLPNDRFSAERPEGSISTLTIQRTEQRDSAMYRCASSLGRGVSEQYFGPGTRLTVT.

This clonotype was recorded many times. This chain connects TRBV28 to TRBJ2-1; D unresolved. Germline V gene lookup returns CDR1 MDHEN and CDR2 SYDVKM. The CDR3 runs to 15 residues. V was shortened by 0 bases and J by 5 bases, with 11 bases between the two germline ends. The CDR3 DNA is TGTGCCAGCAGTTTATGGAAACCAGGAAACAATGAGCAGTTCTTC. As protein: CASSLWKPGNNEQFF.

There are a few counts of this clonotype. The V call is TRBV6-6, the J call TRBJ2-4, with D unclear. Germline-derived CDR1 and CDR2 are MNHNY and SVGAGI (reference sequence). This CDR3 is 15 amino acids long. V was pared by 0 bases and J by 0 bases, with 6 bases between. CDR3 amino acids: CASSYSIKAKNIQYF. The CDR3 DNA reads TGTGCCAGCAGTTACTCAATTAAAGCCAAAAACATTCAGTACTTC.

This clonotype was detected a few times. This chain uses TRBV5-8 with TRBJ2-7, with no clear D. Trimming took off 4 bases at V and 0 bases at J, with 14 bases between the two ends. CDR1 is SGHTS and CDR2 is YDEGEE in the germline V gene. This CDR3 comprises 15 residues. For the CDR3, the DNA is TGTGCCAGCAGCCCGGAAGGCGGTAGCTCCTACGAGCAGTACTTC. This sequence encodes CASSPEGGSSYEQYF. The full variable domain, its missing parts supplied by reference TRBV5-8 and TRBJ2-7, is EAGVTQSPTHLIKTRGQQATLRCSPISGHTSVYWYQQALGLGLQFLLWYDEGEERNRGNFPPRFSGRQFPNYSSELNVNALELEDSALYLCASSPEGGSSYEQYFGPGTRLTVT.